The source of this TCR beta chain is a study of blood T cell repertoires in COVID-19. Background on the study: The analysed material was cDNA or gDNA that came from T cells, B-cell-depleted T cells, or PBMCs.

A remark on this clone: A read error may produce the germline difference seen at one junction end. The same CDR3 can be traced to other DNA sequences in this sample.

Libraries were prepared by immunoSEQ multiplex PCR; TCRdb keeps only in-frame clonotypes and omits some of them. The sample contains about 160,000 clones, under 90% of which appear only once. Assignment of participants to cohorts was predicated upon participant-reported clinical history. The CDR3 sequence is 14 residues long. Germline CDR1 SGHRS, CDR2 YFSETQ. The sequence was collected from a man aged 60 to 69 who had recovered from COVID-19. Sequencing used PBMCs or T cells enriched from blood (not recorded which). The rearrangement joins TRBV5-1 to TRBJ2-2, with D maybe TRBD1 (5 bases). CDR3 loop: CASSLTGNTGELFF. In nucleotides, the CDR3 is TGCGCCAGTAGCTTAACAGGGAACACCGGGGAGCTGTTTTTT.